These T cell receptor beta chains were read from a single sample in a study of T-cell memory formation after mild COVID-19. TCRdb used MiXCR to reprocess the 5' RACE reads, holding one entry per CDR3 protein. The profile shows about 470,000 distinct CDR3 sequences, 15% to 20% of them singletons. Input material: PBMCs or a T cell subset sorted from them (not recorded which). The receptors derive from an adult woman who had mild COVID-19 (a few samples of this study predate the infection). Cell type and time point are not known. Each CDR3 is given without its conserved first and last residue. The order of the fields is J gene, V gene, CDR3 protein.

TRBJ2-3	TRBV20-1	SARAGQGRIRQY
TRBJ2-3	TRBV29-1	SVISASTDTQY
TRBJ2-2	TRBV6-2/TRBV6-3	ASSGASGSTWGELF
TRBJ2-3	TRBV3-1	ASSQERDTQY
TRBJ2-3	TRBV2	ASSGLAGNTDTQY
TRBJ2-4	TRBV6-5	ASSDRGWLAKNIQY
TRBJ2-1	TRBV24-1	ATSEGAPKTGNEQF
TRBJ2-2	TRBV5-6	ASTILAGGRELF
TRBJ1-2	TRBV29-1	SVATGSAYGYT
TRBJ1-1	TRBV4-2	ASSRRTQVNTEAF
TRBJ2-7	TRBV15	ATSRDQGTSYEQY
TRBJ1-1	TRBV6-1	ASRKGPGREEAF
TRBJ2-7	TRBV5-5	ASSLIPELLYEQY
TRBJ2-7	TRBV9	ASSVVTLTNSYEQY
TRBJ1-2	TRBV2	ASSGVARDYGYT
TRBJ1-1	TRBV7-9	ASSLMGRTGYTEAF
TRBJ1-2	TRBV20-1	SAREPRKNGYT
TRBJ2-5	TRBV28	TGRQETQY
TRBJ2-3	TRBV12-5	ASGLVGLAGTDTQY
TRBJ2-1	TRBV4-2	ASSQEGLYDSGVSYNEQF
TRBJ2-7	TRBV4-1	ASSPRPNYEQY
TRBJ1-1	TRBV4-1	ASSQESGTGKGTEAF
TRBJ2-1	TRBV11-2	ASSIRQGRGNEQF
TRBJ2-5	TRBV18	ASSPWASGQETQY
TRBJ2-7	TRBV9	ASSVGSATYEQY
TRBJ2-1	TRBV29-1	SDTQGYNEQF
TRBJ2-1	TRBV5-1	ASSLVGVTGNEQF
TRBJ2-1	TRBV11-2	ASSETSGGYNEQF
TRBJ2-7	TRBV29-1	SAGLVKDEQY
TRBJ2-7	TRBV10-3	AISESAGLSYEQY
TRBJ1-5	TRBV6-2/TRBV6-3	AITDRFNQPQH
TRBJ1-1	TRBV14	ASSQKGPRLRGEAF
TRBJ1-5	TRBV6-2/TRBV6-3	ASSYGTGGNSNQPQH
TRBJ2-7	TRBV7-9	ASSLAFPSGRAYEQY
TRBJ1-1	TRBV4-3	ASSQVTGGWSEAF
TRBJ2-5	TRBV7-2	ASSFGLAQETQY
TRBJ2-1	TRBV5-1	ASSLADYDNEQF
TRBJ1-6	TRBV7-2	ASSLGPGGRNSPLH
TRBJ1-2	TRBV9	ASSPSGTGSGEYGYT
TRBJ2-7	TRBV20-1	SARALAGYYEQY
TRBJ1-1	TRBV6-2/TRBV6-3	ASSMTGGNTEAF
TRBJ2-2	TRBV5-6	ASSGPHGELF
TRBJ2-7	TRBV7-9	ASSPRQGWGSYEQY
TRBJ2-3	TRBV20-1	SARGTTSGRTSDTQY
TRBJ2-1	TRBV7-9	ASSPRSSGRSSYNEQF
TRBJ1-3	TRBV15	ATSRDSSGNTIY
TRBJ2-7	TRBV5-6	ASSGRFYEQY
TRBJ2-7	TRBV6-6	ASSYLQGGGEQY
TRBJ2-3	TRBV6-6	ASSWPTSGGTDTQY
TRBJ1-4	TRBV19	ASSIGGQTLATNEKLF
TRBJ1-1	TRBV7-9	ASGTGGGATEAF
TRBJ1-1	TRBV7-9	ASSLSGGTGEAF
TRBJ1-4	TRBV7-8	ASSPRTGTTNEKLF
TRBJ1-4	TRBV12-3/TRBV12-4	ASSLGQAGEKLF